Each of the 25 T cell receptor beta chains below was sequenced from the same sample in a study of shared clonotypes between healthy human individuals (dated by TCRdb to 2020 to 2021). Library preparation employed the immunoSEQ multiplex PCR assay. Imported from immuneACCESS, the table was reduced by TCRdb to in-frame sequences with V and J called. These copies leave out some clones; in studies compared against another copy, an unresolved V gene accounts for under half, and the cause of the remainder is not known. This sample holds 550,000 to 600,000 clones; roughly 79% were observed only once. The top ten hold around 13% of the sample. The sequenced sample was PBMCs. These receptors were taken from a woman between 40 and 50 years old in good health. Some clones in this sample may be carry-over from other donors' samples.

The V call is TRBV7-9, the J call TRBJ1-1; D not resolved. Germline V lookup: CDR1 SEHNR, CDR2 FQNEAQ (reference sequence). This CDR3 comprises 13 residues. V lost 1 base and J 1 base, leaving 4 bases between the germline ends. The CDR3 region has the DNA TGTGCCAGCAGCTTAGTTGAGAACACTGAAGCTTTCTTT. This gives the protein CASSLVENTEAFF.

This clone was seen only once. This likely stems from a read error, as it lies one base from a far larger clone. Other DNA sequences within the sample encode an identical CDR3. V and J are TRBV11-2 and TRBJ2-5; possibly TRBD2 for D (6 bases). The closer fit of TRBJ2-7 to the DNA end suggests the J call may be wrong. There are 15 residues in the CDR3. Per germline, CDR1 SGHAT and CDR2 FQNNGV. The CDR3 spells CASSLAVAGIYEQYF. For the CDR3, the DNA is TGTGCCAGCAGCTTAGCCGTGGCGGGGATCTACGAGCAGTACTTC.

This sequence joins TRBV7-2 and TRBJ1-1; D is unresolved. Trimming took 3 bases from V and 1 from J, leaving 6 bases between them. This CDR3 comprises 13 residues. The germline V gene has CDR1 SGHTA and CDR2 FQGNSA. CDR3 region: CASSLRRNTEAFF. CDR3 in DNA: TGTGCCAGCAGCTTGCGGAGGAACACTGAAGCTTTCTTT.

The chain has TRBV11-2 and TRBJ2-5; perhaps TRBD1 as D (6 bases). Gene TRBJ2-7 matches the end of the DNA better, so the J call may be wrong. This CDR3 has 13 residues. Germline assignment: CDR1 SGHAT and CDR2 FQNNGV. CDR3 protein: CASSLQGSYEQYF. In DNA, the CDR3 is TGTGCCAGCAGCCTACAGGGTTCCTACGAGCAGTACTTC.

This clone appeared once. V gene TRBV6-5 combines with J gene TRBJ2-3, with D possibly matching TRBD2 (6 bases). Germline CDR1 is MNHEY and CDR2 is SVGAGI. The CDR3 has 15 residues. The germline V and J ends were trimmed by 6 bases and 0 bases, with 13 bases remaining between them. CDR3 DNA: TGTGCCAGCAGCCCCGGAGGGATTAGCACAGATACGCAGTATTTT. This encodes CASSPGGISTDTQYF.

The chain carries TRBV7-9 and TRBJ1-1; D remains unclear. Between the trimmed V and J ends, which lost 0 bases and 11 bases, there was a span of 7 bases. This CDR3 spans 11 amino acids. Per the germline V gene, CDR1 is SEHNR and CDR2 is FQNEAQ (reference sequence). The CDR3 loop is CASSLAWEAFF. The DNA of the CDR3 is TGTGCCAGCAGCTTAGCCTGGGAGGCTTTCTTT.

As for this clone: A read error is the likely source, as a far larger clone sits one nucleotide away. J is TRBJ1-2 and V is TRBV30, with TRBD1 matching 8 bases. The germline gives CDR1 GTSNPN, CDR2 SVGIG (reference sequence). The CDR3 extends over 13 amino acids. The J segment lost 10 bases and the V segment lost 1 base, leaving 8 bases of the junction unmatched. The CDR3 loop reads CAWSADRVKDYTF. CDR3 DNA: TGTGCCTGGAGTGCGGACAGGGTAAAAGACTACACCTTC.

This chain links TRBV2 with TRBJ2-5; unclear D gene. Between the trimmed V and J ends, which lost 2 bases and 3 bases, there was a span of 4 bases. The CDR3 sequence is 12 residues long. The germline V gene has CDR1 SNHLY and CDR2 FYNNEI. CDR3 coding DNA: TGTGCCAGCAGTGAAATTGAAGAGACCCAGTACTTC. Translated, it gives CASSEIEETQYF.

J is TRBJ2-3 and V is TRBV28, with a tentative D call TRBD2 (7 bases). Trimming took off 7 bases at V and 5 bases at J, with 13 bases between the two ends. CDR3 length: 13 amino acids. Germline V CDR1 and CDR2: MDHEN, SYDVKM. CDR3 nucleotides: TGTGCCAGCATTAGGGGGGGTCTAGATACGCAGTATTTT. Translation gives CASIRGGLDTQYF.

V usage is TRBV28 and J usage is TRBJ2-3; 8 bases align to TRBD1. CDR1 is MDHEN and CDR2 is SYDVKM in the germline V gene. The CDR3 runs to 14 residues. Unmatched junction bases numbered 7, after V lost 6 bases and J lost 5 bases. Written as DNA, the CDR3 is TGTGCCAGCAGCACAGGGGGAGGAAGAGATACGCAGTATTTT. Protein: CASSTGGGRDTQYF. Using reference TRBV28 and TRBJ2-3 for the parts outside the CDR3, the full variable domain is DVKVTQSSRYLVKRTGEKVFLECVQDMDHENMFWYRQDPGLGLRLIYFSYDVKMKEKGDIPEGYSVSREKKERFSLILESASTNQTSMYLCASSTGGGRDTQYFGPGTRLTVL.

This sequence joins TRBV4-1 and TRBJ2-5, with 12 bases fitting TRBD2. CDR3 size: 18 residues. Germline values: CDR1 MGHRA, CDR2 YSYEKL. V was pared by 1 base and J by 4 bases, with 10 bases of the junction left unmatched. The chain's CDR3 is CASSQGILLAGGGETQYF. CDR3 DNA: TGCGCCAGCAGCCAAGGCATCCTACTAGCGGGAGGTGGAGAGACCCAGTACTTC.

The rearrangement links TRBV29-1 to TRBJ2-5, with a weak D call TRBD2 (7 bases). With the DNA end fitting TRBJ2-7 better, the J assignment may be wrong. Germline V gene sequence: CDR1 SQVTM, CDR2 ANQGSEA. The CDR3 is 17 amino acids. The CDR3: CSVEGGRGSRVLDEQYF. The CDR3 coding sequence is TGCAGCGTTGAAGGGGGGAGGGGGAGTAGAGTTTTAGACGAGCAGTACTTC.

This clone was counted at least ten times. V usage is TRBV25-1 and J usage is TRBJ1-3, with D perhaps matching TRBD1 (5 bases). V was clipped by 2 bases and J by 3 bases, with 5 bases between them. Germline-derived CDR1 and CDR2 are MGHDK and SYGVNS. The CDR3 runs 13 residues. This CDR3 is CASSEQGGNTIYF. Here the CDR3 DNA reads TGTGCCAGCAGTGAACAGGGTGGAAACACCATATATTTT.

The gene calls are TRBV28 and TRBJ2-5; TRBD2 is a possible D gene (5 bases). The CDR3 has 15 amino acids. Looked up from germline, CDR1 is MDHEN and CDR2 is SYDVKM. The ends were cut back, 5 bases at V and 5 bases at J, with 18 bases in the middle. The CDR3 region is CASSPSSDRGETQYF. The CDR3 DNA is TGTGCCAGCAGTCCCTCCAGCGATCGGGGTGAGACCCAGTACTTC.

This chain uses TRBV7-9 with TRBJ1-4, with TRBD1 matching over 9 bases. With 5 bases clipped from V and 7 bases from J, the junction kept 8 bases outside the gene matches. CDR3 length equals 15 residues. Germline V gene data show CDR1 as SEHNR and CDR2 as FQNEAQ (reference sequence). The CDR3 reads CASSPRTGGSEKLFF. CDR3 coding DNA: TGTGCCAGCAGCCCGCGAACAGGGGGCAGTGAAAAACTGTTTTTT. Based on the CDR3 plus reference TRBV7-9 and TRBJ1-4, the full variable domain is DTGVSQNPRHKITKRGQNVTFRCDPISEHNRLYWYRQTLGQGPEFLTYFQNEAQLEKSRLLSDRFSAERPKGSFSTLEIQRTEQGDSAMYLCASSPRTGGSEKLFFGSGTQLSVL.

The chain joins TRBV10-3 to TRBJ2-2; D is tentatively TRBD1 or TRBD2 (5 bases each). CDR1 and CDR2 (germline): ENHRY, SYGVKD. V lost 0 bases to trimming and J lost 0 bases, with 8 bases between them. CDR3 length: 16 residues. Written as DNA, the CDR3 is TGTGCCATCAGTGAGTCGGGGACCACGAACACCGGGGAGCTGTTTTTT. This gives the protein CAISESGTTNTGELFF.

The V gene is TRBV28, the J gene TRBJ1-1, with D possibly matching TRBD1 (5 bases). Germline CDR1 MDHEN, CDR2 SYDVKM. The CDR3 loop spans 13 amino acids. Trimming took 6 bases from V and 4 from J, leaving 12 bases between them. CDR3 region: CASSPQRGTEAFF. The DNA of the CDR3 is TGTGCCAGCAGCCCTCAAAGGGGCACTGAAGCTTTCTTT.

This sequence joins TRBV6-6 and TRBJ2-7; D gene unclear. The CDR3 runs 14 residues. V lost 5 bases, J lost 0 bases, and 11 bases lay in between. CDR1 is MNHNY, CDR2 SVGAGI, per germline (reference sequence). CDR3 DNA sequence: TGTGCCAGCAGTCCGGCGGCAAGCTCCTACGAGCAGTACTTC. Its protein is CASSPAASSYEQYF.

The sample holds many counts of this clone. Other DNA sequences of this sample code for an identical CDR3. This chain joins TRBV30 and TRBJ2-7; 8 bases match TRBD1. There are 14 residues in the CDR3. The V gene's germline CDR1 is GTSNPN and CDR2 SVGIG (reference sequence). V was clipped by 3 bases and J by 6 bases; unmatched bases: 10. The CDR3 sequence is CAWRGPPGGREQYF. CDR3 nucleotides: TGTGCCTGGAGGGGTCCTCCAGGGGGCCGCGAGCAGTACTTC.

The chain uses TRBV18 and TRBJ2-5; the D gene is possibly TRBD1 (6 bases). TRBJ2-7 explains the end of the DNA better; the J call may be wrong. Germline CDR1 is KGHSH and CDR2 is LQKENI. The CDR3 runs to 16 residues. CDR3 in amino acids: CASSVSGTKGVDEQYF. In DNA, the CDR3 is TGTGCCAGCTCAGTATCCGGGACAAAAGGGGTGGACGAGCAGTACTTC.

This clone was detected many times. The J gene is TRBJ1-5, the V gene TRBV6-1; TRBD1 agrees at 7 bases. Trimming removed 10 bases from V and 0 bases from J; junction bases left unmatched: 6. Per germline, CDR1 MNHNS and CDR2 SASEGT. The CDR3 extends over 14 amino acids. CDR3 residues: CATAGQHSNQPQHF. The CDR3, as DNA: TGTGCCACCGCGGGACAGCATAGCAATCAGCCCCAGCATTTT.

Worth noting for this clone: One end of the junction fails to match germline, which may point to a read error. V is TRBV18 and J is TRBJ2-5, with TRBD1 matching 9 bases. Germline CDR1 reads KGHSH; CDR2 reads LQKENI. This CDR3 has 14 amino acids. The CDR3 DNA reads TGTGCCAGCTCGCCACAGGGGGCGCGGGAGACCCAGTACTTC. This sequence encodes CASSPQGARETQYF.

The rearrangement uses TRBV2 and TRBJ2-3; tentative D call: TRBD1 (6 bases). V was clipped by 0 bases and J by 6 bases, with 22 bases between them. From germline, CDR1 is SNHLY and CDR2 FYNNEI. The CDR3 is 18 residues long. This CDR3 reads CASSEARGSAGPYDTQYF. DNA for the CDR3: TGTGCCAGCAGTGAAGCCAGGGGATCAGCTGGTCCCTATGATACGCAGTATTTT.

Note on this clone: The sample contains more than one DNA sequence encoding this CDR3. The CDR3 region is CASSAGQNTGELFF. In nucleotides, the CDR3 is TGCGCCAGCAGCGCTGGGCAGAACACCGGGGAGCTGTTTTTT. The chain links TRBV5-1 to TRBJ2-2; D remains ambiguous. V was pared by 4 bases and J by 1 base, with 8 bases between. This CDR3 spans 14 amino acids. Germline lookup yields CDR1 SGHRS and CDR2 YFSETQ.

The rearrangement links TRBV5-4 to TRBJ2-2, with TRBD2 identical over 11 bases. V lost 5 bases and J lost 9; bases outside the gene matches: 12. The CDR3 spans 16 residues. The germline CDR1 and CDR2 sequences are SGHNT and YYREEE (reference sequence). The CDR3 region is CASRPGTSGFTRELFF. The CDR3 coding sequence is TGTGCCAGCAGGCCCGGGACTAGCGGTTTTACCAGGGAGCTGTTTTTT.